This section outlines one TCR beta chain sequence together with its context. What it binds is unknown. Uncontrolled infection, other autoimmune disease, pregnancy or lactation barred patients from enrollment. Diagnoses were made from clinical symptoms, serum measures (thyroxine and TRAb), thyroid ultrasound and orbital computed tomography. These data originate in a study of T cells in Graves' hyperthyroidism and ophthalmopathy. Study results and limitations: In the blood, most expanded thyroid clonotypes above 0.001 appeared as well. Before onset, ophthalmopathy was predicted by the model a median around 6.2 months earlier.

The germline gives CDR1 SQVTM, CDR2 ANQGSEA. V lost 8 bases and J lost 3, with 10 bases in between. This CDR3 is 11 amino acids long. The investigators amplified TCR beta CDR3 regions from RNA transcripts. Primed by the HTBI set, a first-round RT-PCR was run on the TCR CDR3. One entry per CDR3 protein results from TCRdb running MiXCR on the multiplex PCR reads. Here the sample spans 450,000 to 700,000 distinct CDR3 sequences, around 46% being singletons. The chain joins TRBV29-1 to TRBJ1-2; possible D gene TRBD1, 6 bases. The source material was peripheral blood or thyroid tissue (not recorded which). The receptor's source is an adult woman with Graves' disease, either hyperthyroidism or ophthalmopathy (not recorded which). CDR3 sequence (DNA): TGCAGCTTGAGGGGGGACTATGGCTACACCTTC. This translates into CSLRGDYGYTF.